The sample holds a few counts of the clone carrying this TCR beta chain. How the authors handled the data: Using reference gene primer amplification, nucleated cell counts were estimated. Sequenced by immunoSEQ multiplex PCR; TCRdb stores in-frame clones only, minus some. V, J and clone size are taken as reported in that table, and D and trimming were inferred from the DNA itself. The sample includes just under 90,000 clones, approximately 90% of them seen just once. CDR3 length: 16 amino acids. J lost 4 bases, V lost 4 bases, and 14 bases had no gene match. From germline, CDR1 is SGDLS and CDR2 YYNGEE. The data originate from a study of blood T cell repertoires in COVID-19. At the level of the study: The origin of the acute and convalescent COVID-19 samples was the United States, Italy and Spain. Sources were T cells, B-cell-depleted T cells, or PBMCs; the material itself was cDNA or gDNA.

The specimen was peripheral blood. The chain recombines TRBV9 with TRBJ2-7; 7 bases are a match to TRBD1. The TCR sequence derives from a man aged 60 to 75 with acute or convalescent COVID-19. The CDR3 loop reads CASSPRDSLGSYEQYF. Here the CDR3 DNA reads TGTGCCAGCAGCCCACGGGACAGTTTGGGTTCTTACGAGCAGTACTTC.